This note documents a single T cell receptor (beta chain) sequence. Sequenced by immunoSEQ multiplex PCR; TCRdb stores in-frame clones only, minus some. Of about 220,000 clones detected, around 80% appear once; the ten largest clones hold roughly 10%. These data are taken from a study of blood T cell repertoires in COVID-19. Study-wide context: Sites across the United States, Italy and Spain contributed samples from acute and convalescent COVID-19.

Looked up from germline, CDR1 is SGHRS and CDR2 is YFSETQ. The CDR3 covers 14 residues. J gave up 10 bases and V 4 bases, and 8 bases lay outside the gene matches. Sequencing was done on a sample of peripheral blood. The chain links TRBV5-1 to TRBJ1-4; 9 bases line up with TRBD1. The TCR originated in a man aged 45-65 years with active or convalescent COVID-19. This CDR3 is CASSADRGGGKLFF. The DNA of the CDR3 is TGCGCCAGCAGCGCGGACAGGGGAGGTGGAAAACTGTTTTTT.